This TCR beta chain is drawn from a study of cytomegalovirus exposure and HLA in healthy donors. Germline CDR1 is SGHTA and CDR2 is FQGNSA. V was cut by 2 bases and J by 8 bases, with 9 bases left in between. The CDR3 sequence is 13 residues long. As regards this clone: The antigen remains undetermined.

The study ran its PCR with 60 Vbeta and 13 Jbeta primers. Assay: immunoSEQ multiplex PCR; the TCRdb copy retains only in-frame clones and omits some. Of about 160,000 clones in the sample, 80% to 90% were seen once. The study, taken as a whole, reports: The investigators catalogued 150 to 200 TCR beta chains as cytomegalovirus-associated. CMV serostatus alone was available as immune exposure information. The analysis excluded some indistinguishable V segments, including TRBV6-2 and TRBV6-3.

The specimen sequenced was PBMCs. This receptor was identified in a man aged 45-65 years in good health and CMV-seropositive. The chain uses TRBV7-2 and TRBJ1-4, with a possible D match to TRBD1 (5 bases). The CDR3 nucleotides are TGTGCCAGCAGCTTACGATACAGGGAAAAACTGTTTTTT. Translated, it gives CASSLRYREKLFF.